The TCR beta chain under discussion was sequenced for a study of blood T cell repertoires in COVID-19. Participant age was roughly 18 to 89 years, and participants resided in fewer than 30 US areas. The CDR3 consists of 14 residues. Trimming took off 6 bases at V and 4 bases at J, with 15 bases between the two ends. Germline V lookup: CDR1 SEHNR, CDR2 FQNEAQ (reference sequence). The repertoire was sequenced with immunoSEQ multiplex PCR; TCRdb's copy has only in-frame clones and lacks some. The sample includes about 460,000 clones, approximately 90% seen only once; the top ten take roughly 8%. The source of this sequence is a woman aged 60 to 75 who had recovered from COVID-19. The chain uses TRBV7-9 and TRBJ1-1; D not resolved. The sample comprised PBMCs or T cells enriched from blood (not recorded which). This CDR3 is CASRREGSGTEAFF. The DNA for the CDR3 is TGTGCCAGCAGAAGGGAGGGTAGTGGCACTGAAGCTTTCTTT.